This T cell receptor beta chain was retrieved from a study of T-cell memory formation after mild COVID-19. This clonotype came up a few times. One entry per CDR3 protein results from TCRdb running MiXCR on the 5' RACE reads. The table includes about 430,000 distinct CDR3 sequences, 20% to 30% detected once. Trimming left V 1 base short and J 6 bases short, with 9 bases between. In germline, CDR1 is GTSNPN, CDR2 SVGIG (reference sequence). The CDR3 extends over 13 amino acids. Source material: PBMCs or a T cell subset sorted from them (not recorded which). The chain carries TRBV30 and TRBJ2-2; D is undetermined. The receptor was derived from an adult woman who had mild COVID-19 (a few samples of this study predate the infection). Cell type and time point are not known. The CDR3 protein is CAWSGSASGELFF. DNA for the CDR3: TGTGCCTGGAGTGGTAGTGCGTCCGGGGAGCTGTTTTTT.